This TCR beta chain was captured by sequencing in a study of radiation and T cells in renal cell carcinoma (dated by TCRdb to the early 2020s). General notes on the study: In total, more than 50 samples underwent TCR beta sequencing: approximately 26 tumors plus 27 peripheral blood samples. In the roughly 49 samples combined, some 4 million unique CDR3 nucleotide sequences were found, encoding approximately 2,900,000 unique CDR3 amino acid sequences. General conclusions and limits of the study: Effects of radiation dose or scheduling on the TCR repertoire could not be addressed with the single-armed trial design. Because only small tumor regions of about 0.94 g were available, intratumoral heterogeneity was not captured. Higher TCR clonality was observed in irradiated tumors than in controls, with an average of around 50% of the repertoire accounted for by the top 100 clonotypes, compared with roughly 45% in nephrectomy-only tumors. A greater number of dominant CDR3 motifs was detected in irradiated tumors than in control tumors, and a larger share of the repertoire was occupied by these motifs in irradiated tumors than in control tumors.

The CDR1 and CDR2 encoded by the germline V gene are SNHLY and FYNNEI. The CDR3 goes from the cysteine to the phenylalanine over 17 residues. Only the CDR3 DNA is retained, 51 bases long and in frame from the first base. From V the trimming removes 4 bases and from J it removes 2 bases, while the gene matches leave 9 bases of the junction unaccounted for. The time point label on this specimen signifies: tumor resected at nephrectomy. The sample's treatment or condition label is to be understood as: treatment-naive control, cytoreductive nephrectomy. For controls, tumors were taken from treatment-naive renal cell carcinoma patients who had cytoreductive nephrectomy with no radiation beforehand. Every patient had renal cell carcinoma of clear cell pathology. The control tumors sequenced for TCR were resected between 2011 and 2014 from about a dozen males and a handful of females whose median age was 57 years (range about 35 to 85). Tumors were mechanically dissociated, digested with collagenase/hyaluronidase at 37 °C, processed in gentleMACS C tubes, and stored in liquid nitrogen. Genomic DNA for TCR sequencing was prepared using the QIAamp DNA Blood Mini Kit (Qiagen). Samples were included in the analyses only if all quality control checks were passed.

Comment on this clone: Its specific antigen is unknown. No clone much larger than this one lies a single base away; base qualities are absent.

The immunoSEQ kit was used, according to the manufacturer's recommendations, to generate TCR beta libraries from genomic DNA. For library preparation, a first multiplex PCR was performed with proprietary primers, followed by a second PCR in which unique barcodes were added, and bead cleanups were performed after each round. A positive control reaction and a negative control reaction, both provided in the kit, were run with every batch of samples. The final libraries were assessed on an Agilent 4200 TapeStation D1000 ScreenTape, pooled by volume, and quantified by qPCR. An Illumina NextSeq500 fitted with a MidOutput 150-cycle cartridge performed the sequencing, running 156 Read1 cycles and 15 Index1 cycles with the kit's custom primers. The pooled library was loaded at around 1 pM with around 22% PhiX control spiked in. In the paper's pipeline: The vendor-processed data were analyzed in R, and a clonotype was defined as all T cells that share the same CDR3 nucleotide sequence. In the clone abundance analyses, frequencies in each sample were normalized to that sample's 10,000 most abundant clones. Before analysis, public T cell clones were removed, and these numbered fewer than six per sample on average. ImmunoMap was used for dominant motif analysis with the PAM10 matrix, a gap penalty of 30, and a homology threshold of 0.3, and any motif reaching a cumulative frequency of at least 0.01 was considered dominant. TCRdb limited this immuneACCESS table to in-frame rearrangements with V and J called. A share of clones is missing; checked studies link under half to unresolved V genes, and the rest is unexplained. V, J and clone size reflect that table, while D and trimming were determined from the DNA. The sample includes over 15,000 clones, with 50% to 65% observed a single time. Roughly a tenth of the sample comes from the top ten.

This sequence originates from a man aged 35-49 years with renal cell carcinoma. Sequenced here: tumor tissue, sampled from a patient whose treatment was nephrectomy without radiotherapy. The V and J segments used are TRBV2 and TRBJ2-1; TRBD2 matches 9 bases in the middle. The CDR3 region: CASSGERLAAAYNEQFF. At the DNA level, the sequence is TGTGCCAGCAGTGGAGAGAGACTAGCGGCGGCCTACAATGAGCAGTTCTTC.